Sequencing of this T cell receptor (beta chain) was carried out in a study of T-cell reconstitution after alpha-beta-depleted transplantation in children. In this sample, this clonotype turned up many times. The junction differs from germline at one of its ends, possibly a read error. Library preparation (for TCRbeta) was performed with unique molecular identifiers. TCRdb independently ran MiXCR on the PCR reads; one entry per CDR3 protein. The sample has over 150,000 distinct CDR3 sequences, roughly 7.5% seen once. Per the germline V gene, CDR1 is SGHKS and CDR2 is YYEKEE (reference sequence). The CDR3 extends over 12 amino acids.

Material: PBMCs from the stem cell graft donor, obtained from the stem cell graft. This clonotype originated in a human donor who donated a stem cell graft to a child with Wiskott-Aldrich syndrome. The chain has TRBV5-5 and TRBJ1-6; D is unclear. Here the CDR3 DNA reads TGTGCCAGCAGATCTTCACGGGAGCCAAGTGCCTTT. It is translated as CASRSSREPSAF.